Following are 24 T cell receptor beta chains from one sample sequenced in a study of T cell responses to AZD1222 COVID-19 vaccine (dated by TCRdb to the early 2020s). The library was built by means of the immunoSEQ multiplex PCR assay. TCRdb's version of the immuneACCESS table is confined to in-frame rearrangements and falls short of the full clone set. An unresolved V gene accounts for under half of the shortfall where checked; the remainder is of unknown origin. The sample contains about 130,000 clones, under 95% of them found a single time. The ten largest clones represent about 3.1% of the sample. Per the publication, the time point label means: baseline before first vaccination. Sequenced here: peripheral blood, sampled on day 0 of AZD1222 vaccination. The receptor set was obtained from an adult in good health.

The chain uses TRBV25-1 and TRBJ1-3; no definite D call. The CDR3 spans 14 residues. The V gene's germline CDR1 is MGHDK and CDR2 SYGVNS. V shed 5 bases and J shed 4 bases, with 12 bases lying between them. This chain's CDR3 is CASSSGVGGNTIYF. DNA for the CDR3: TGTGCCAGCAGTTCCGGGGTGGGAGGAAACACCATATATTTT.

Comment on this clone: A junction end diverges from the germline sequence, so it may reflect a read error. This chain links TRBV5-1 with TRBJ1-4; D is undetermined. The CDR3 length is 16 residues. The germline gives CDR1 SGHRS, CDR2 YFSETQ. CDR3 sequence reads: CASTLDGPATNEKLFF. Here the CDR3 DNA reads TGCGCCAGCACCTTGGACGGGCCTGCAACTAATGAAAAACTGTTTTTT.

This clone was seen a handful of times. This sequence joins TRBV27 and TRBJ2-2, with 8 bases identical to TRBD1. V gave up 5 bases and J gave up 5 bases; unmatched junction bases: 7. The germline V gene has CDR1 MNHEY and CDR2 SMNVEV (reference sequence). The CDR3 spans 15 residues. The CDR3 sequence: CASSTGTGTTGELFF. In DNA form, the CDR3 reads TGTGCCAGCAGTACGGGGACAGGTACTACCGGGGAGCTGTTTTTT.

J is TRBJ2-3 and V is TRBV5-1, with D unresolved. The CDR3 contains 14 residues. Trimming removed 0 bases from V and 2 bases from J, with 7 bases in between. Germline-derived CDR1 and CDR2 are SGHRS and YFSETQ. In DNA form, the CDR3 reads TGCGCCAGCAGCTTGGGCGGAATCACAGATACGCAGTATTTT. Residues: CASSLGGITDTQYF.

V and J are TRBV28 and TRBJ2-7; D not certain. The CDR3 has 16 residues. V lost 4 bases and J lost 1, with 17 bases in between. CDR1 is MDHEN, CDR2 SYDVKM, per germline. CDR3 sequence: CASSSRRDGQSYEQYF. As DNA, the CDR3 is TGTGCCAGCAGTTCTCGAAGGGATGGCCAGTCCTACGAGCAGTACTTC.

Only one count was recorded for this clone. This sequence joins TRBV6-2 or TRBV6-3 and TRBJ1-5; D is ambiguous. The CDR3 loop spans 17 amino acids. The V gene's germline CDR1 is MNHEY and CDR2 SVGEGT. V was trimmed by 2 bases and J by 5 bases, leaving 19 bases between them. The CDR3 DNA sequence: TGTGCCAGCAGTTACGGTAACAGCCACGACTATTATCAGCCCCAGCATTTT. Translation gives CASSYGNSHDYYQPQHF.

The chain recombines TRBV12-3 or TRBV12-4 with TRBJ1-1, with TRBD1 matching 9 bases. The CDR3 has 12 amino acids. The V gene end was trimmed by 5 bases and the J gene end by 10 bases; junction bases not matched to a gene: 5. The DNA of the CDR3 is TGTGCCAGCAGTATGGGACAGGGAAGAGCTTTCTTT. Translated: CASSMGQGRAFF.

The chain employs TRBV6-5 and TRBJ1-2; 7 nucleotides match TRBD1. V was clipped by 5 bases and J by 2 bases; unmatched bases: 5. This CDR3 has 14 residues. The germline gives CDR1 MNHEY, CDR2 SVGAGI. The CDR3 DNA sequence: TGTGCCAGCAGTACCCGGGACAGCAACTATGGCTACACCTTC. Its translation is CASSTRDSNYGYTF.

V gene TRBV6-6 combines with J gene TRBJ2-7; TRBD2 matches 11 bases. Per the germline V gene, CDR1 is MNHNY and CDR2 is SVGAGI (reference sequence). This CDR3 has 16 amino acids. V lost 10 bases to trimming and J lost 3 bases; unmatched junction nucleotides: 14. CDR3 nucleotides: TGTGCCACCTTGGGACTAGCGGAGGCTGACGGCTACGAGCAGTACTTC. This gives the protein CATLGLAEADGYEQYF.

The chain has TRBV19 and TRBJ1-2; D unclear. The germline V gene has CDR1 LNHDA and CDR2 SQIVND (reference sequence). The CDR3 loop spans 16 amino acids. V dropped 6 bases and J dropped 0 bases, with 17 bases sitting between them. The CDR3 region is CASSPLVDGPNYGYTF. The CDR3 DNA reads TGTGCCAGTAGCCCACTGGTTGACGGTCCTAACTATGGCTACACCTTC.

This sequence joins TRBV18 and TRBJ1-6; D gene uncertain. Per the germline V gene, CDR1 is KGHSH and CDR2 is LQKENI. CDR3 length: 16 amino acids. Trimming took off 3 bases at V and 0 bases at J, with 9 bases between the two ends. The CDR3 nucleotides are TGTGCCAGCTCACCGACCTTAAGCTCCTATAATTCACCCCTCCACTTT. As protein: CASSPTLSSYNSPLHF. Full variable domain (outside the CDR3, taken from reference TRBV18 and TRBJ1-6): NAGVMQNPRHLVRRRGQEARLRCSPMKGHSHVYWYRQLPEEGLKFMVYLQKENIIDESGMPKERFSAEFPKEGPSILRIQQVVRGDSAAYFCASSPTLSSYNSPLHFGNGTRLTVT.

Comments on this clone: The same CDR3 is also encoded by other DNA sequences in this sample. The chain uses TRBV5-1 and TRBJ1-2, with D tentatively TRBD1 (6 bases). Germline assignment: CDR1 SGHRS and CDR2 YFSETQ. The CDR3 spans 13 residues. The germline V and J ends were trimmed by 0 bases and 6 bases, with 9 bases remaining between them. CDR3 protein: CASSLGQGNGYTF. The CDR3 DNA reads TGCGCCAGCAGCTTGGGGCAGGGGAATGGCTACACCTTC. The full variable domain, rest sourced from reference TRBV5-1 and TRBJ1-2, is KAGVTQTPRYLIKTRGQQVTLSCSPISGHRSVSWYQQTPGQGLQFLFEYFSETQRNKGNFPGRFSGRQFSNSRSEMNVSTLELGDSALYLCASSLGQGNGYTFGSGTRLTVV.

The chain combines TRBV28 with TRBJ1-4, with D unclear. CDR1 and CDR2 (germline): MDHEN, SYDVKM. The CDR3 consists of 12 residues. Trimming left V 11 bases short and J 8 bases short, with 15 bases between. The CDR3 DNA sequence: TGTGCCTCCCGGGGTCTGAAGGAAAAACTGTTTTTT. It yields the protein CASRGLKEKLFF.

This chain uses TRBV7-3 with TRBJ2-6; D uncertain. Germline V CDR1 and CDR2: SGHTA, FQGTGA. V was cut by 7 bases and J by 0 bases, with 7 bases left in between. This CDR3 has 14 residues. The CDR3 sequence is CASNLNSGANVLTF. DNA for the CDR3: TGTGCCAGCAACTTGAACTCTGGGGCCAACGTCCTGACTTTC.

The gene calls are TRBV2 and TRBJ1-2; 8 bases match TRBD1. The CDR3 is 15 residues long. J gave up 8 bases and V 0 bases, and 8 bases lay outside the gene matches. CDR1 is SNHLY, CDR2 FYNNEI, per germline. In DNA form, the CDR3 reads TGTGCCAGCAGTGAAGCAGGCAGGGGGCGAGAAGGCTACACCTTC. Its translation is CASSEAGRGREGYTF. Looking up the rest from reference TRBV2 and TRBJ1-2 gives the full variable domain: EPEVTQTPSHQVTQMGQEVILRCVPISNHLYFYWYRQILGQKVEFLVSFYNNEISEKSEIFDDQFSVERPDGSNFTLKIRSTKLEDSAMYFCASSEAGRGREGYTFGSGTRLTVV.

The chain combines TRBV19 with TRBJ1-1; D call uncertain. V lost 5 bases and J lost 0, with 13 bases in between. Per the germline V gene, CDR1 is LNHDA and CDR2 is SQIVND (reference sequence). This CDR3 is built from 15 residues. This chain's CDR3 is CASSSPRVMNTEAFF. CDR3 in DNA: TGTGCCAGTAGTTCTCCGCGGGTGATGAACACTGAAGCTTTCTTT.

The CDR3: CASSLGYEQYF. CDR3 in DNA: TGTGCCAGCAGTTTAGGTTACGAGCAGTACTTC. The gene calls are TRBV6-2 or TRBV6-3 and TRBJ2-7; D is ambiguous. Germline CDR1 MNHEY, CDR2 SVGEGT. This CDR3 region has 11 residues. The V gene lost 4 bases and the J gene lost 4 bases, with 5 bases spanning the gap.

V gene TRBV6-2 or TRBV6-3 combines with J gene TRBJ1-4; 9 nucleotides agree with TRBD1. This CDR3 has 15 amino acids. From germline, CDR1 is MNHEY and CDR2 SVGEGT. V lost 5 bases and J lost 7; bases outside the gene matches: 8. The CDR3 DNA reads as TGTGCCAGCAGTACCTCCGGGACAGGGAGTGAAAAACTGTTTTTT. Translation gives CASSTSGTGSEKLFF.

The genes are TRBV27 and TRBJ1-6, with a tentative D call TRBD1 (6 bases). CDR3 length: 18 residues. Germline values: CDR1 MNHEY, CDR2 SMNVEV (reference sequence). Trimming removed 8 bases from V and 8 bases from J, with 28 bases in between. The CDR3, as DNA: TGTGCCAGCGGGAGACAGGTCGGGAAAGCGGGTGGGGATTCACCCCTCCACTTT. This encodes CASGRQVGKAGGDSPLHF.

This sequence joins TRBV4-3 and TRBJ1-6; no clear D. V lost 0 bases to trimming and J lost 7 bases, with 7 bases between them. In germline, CDR1 is LGHNA, CDR2 YSLEER. The CDR3 sequence is 14 residues long. CDR3 residues: CASSQDRGNSPLHF. In DNA form, the CDR3 reads TGCGCCAGCAGCCAAGATCGCGGGAATTCACCCCTCCACTTT.

This clone was seen only once. The J gene is TRBJ1-2, the V gene TRBV5-1; D not certain. Germline lookup yields CDR1 SGHRS and CDR2 YFSETQ. This CDR3 contains 15 residues. Trimming removed 2 bases at V and 0 bases at J, with 11 bases between. The CDR3 spells CASSFDGGTNYGYTF. The CDR3 region has the DNA TGCGCCAGCAGCTTTGATGGAGGTACTAACTATGGCTACACCTTC.

The chain uses TRBV15 and TRBJ1-1; D is unresolved. Per germline, CDR1 LNHNV and CDR2 YYDKDF (reference sequence). V was cut by 1 base and J by 4 bases, with 7 bases left in between. The CDR3 sequence is 13 residues long. The CDR3 reads CATSRVEGTEAFF. CDR3 nucleotide sequence: TGTGCCACCAGCAGAGTCGAGGGCACTGAAGCTTTCTTT. The whole variable domain, filled in from reference TRBV15 and TRBJ1-1, reads DAMVIQNPRYQVTQFGKPVTLSCSQTLNHNVMYWYQQKSSQAPKLLFHYYDKDFNNEADTPDNFQSRRPNTSFCFLDIRSPGLGDTAMYLCATSRVEGTEAFFGQGTRLTVV.

The V and J genes are TRBV28 and TRBJ1-5, with D possibly matching TRBD1 (5 bases). The V end lost 4 bases, the J end lost 7 bases, and 8 bases lay between the germline ends. This CDR3 has 12 residues. Germline-derived CDR1 and CDR2 are MDHEN and SYDVKM. The CDR3 DNA reads TGTGCCAGCAGTTCGGGGGGACAGCCCCAGCATTTT. It specifies CASSSGGQPQHF.

This sequence joins TRBV11-2 and TRBJ2-7; D tentatively reads TRBD1 or TRBD2 (5 bases each). The CDR3 is 18 residues long. Looked up from germline, CDR1 is SGHAT and CDR2 is FQNNGV. V dropped 0 bases and J dropped 3 bases, with 21 bases sitting between them. CDR3 residues: CASSLDPPGRTLHYEQYF. CDR3 coding DNA: TGTGCCAGCAGCTTAGACCCCCCGGGACGCACCCTCCACTACGAGCAGTACTTC. Full variable domain (rest looked up from reference TRBV11-2 and TRBJ2-7): EAGVAQSPRYKIIEKRQSVAFWCNPISGHATLYWYQQILGQGPKLLIQFQNNGVVDDSQLPKDRFSAERLKGVDSTLKIQPAKLEDSAVYLCASSLDPPGRTLHYEQYFGPGTRLTVT.